A single sample gave rise to the 18 T cell receptor beta chains below, sequenced in a study of cytomegalovirus exposure and HLA in healthy donors. The study ran its PCR with 60 Vbeta and 13 Jbeta primers. Sequencing was performed with immunoSEQ multiplex PCR; in TCRdb, only in-frame clones are kept and a portion is missing. The sample carries more than 140,000 clones, about four fifths recorded once. The sample was PBMCs. These receptors all stem from a man aged 30 to 45 in good health and CMV-seropositive.

The genes are TRBV5-1 and TRBJ2-1; 12 nucleotides line up with TRBD2. The CDR3 spans 16 residues. Trimming at V came to 0 bases and at J to 8 bases, leaving 6 bases not matched to a gene. Germline V gene data show CDR1 as SGHRS and CDR2 as YFSETQ. CDR3 region: CASSLVASGRADEQFF. In DNA, the CDR3 is TGCGCCAGCAGCTTGGTAGCTAGCGGGAGGGCCGATGAGCAGTTCTTC.

This chain uses TRBV18 with TRBJ1-5, with unresolved D. The CDR3 is made up of 13 amino acids. Trimming removed 4 bases from V and 3 bases from J, with 7 bases in between. Germline CDR1 KGHSH, CDR2 LQKENI. CDR3 protein: CASSLSTNQPQHF. CDR3 nucleotide sequence: TGTGCCAGCTCACTCAGTACCAATCAGCCCCAGCATTTT.

The chain recombines TRBV25-1 with TRBJ2-5; a possible D gene is TRBD2 (6 bases). Germline V lookup: CDR1 MGHDK, CDR2 SYGVNS. The length of the CDR3 is 15 residues. V lost 3 bases and J lost 4, with 15 bases in between. The CDR3 nucleotides read TGTGCCAGCAGTGATCATCGGGACTCGGGAGAGACCCAGTACTTC. Its translation: CASSDHRDSGETQYF.

The rearrangement links TRBV5-5 to TRBJ2-7, with 7 nucleotides matching TRBD1. This CDR3 has 15 residues. Germline CDR1 and CDR2: SGHKS and YYEKEE (reference sequence). Unmatched junction bases numbered 8, after V lost 2 bases and J lost 3 bases. The CDR3: CASSLRTGESYEQYF. In DNA form, the CDR3 reads TGTGCCAGCAGCTTAAGAACAGGGGAAAGCTACGAGCAGTACTTC.

In this sample, this clone turned up once. V and J are TRBV7-2 and TRBJ1-5; D gene uncertain. The germline V gene encodes CDR1 SGHTA and CDR2 FQGNSA. The CDR3 consists of 14 residues. V was shortened by 3 bases and J by 5 bases, with 11 bases between the two germline ends. The CDR3 nucleotides are TGTGCCAGCAGCTTTTCCCGTTCCGATCAGCCCCAGCATTTT. This encodes CASSFSRSDQPQHF.

The chain combines TRBV2 with TRBJ1-5; weak D call: TRBD1 (5 bases). V was trimmed by 6 bases and J by 5 bases, leaving 11 bases between them. CDR1 SNHLY and CDR2 FYNNEI come from the germline V gene. This CDR3 is 13 amino acids long. The CDR3 protein is CASRRGTDQPQHF. The CDR3 bases are TGTGCCAGCAGGCGGGGCACCGATCAGCCCCAGCATTTT.

The V and J genes are TRBV4-1 and TRBJ2-3, with 9 positions matching TRBD2. The CDR3 totals 17 residues. The J segment lost 5 bases and the V segment lost 1 base, leaving 10 bases of the junction unmatched. Germline CDR1 MGHRA, CDR2 YSYEKL. The CDR3 reads CASSQGGASGELDTQYF. In DNA form, the CDR3 reads TGCGCCAGCAGCCAAGGCGGAGCTAGCGGGGAGCTAGATACGCAGTATTTT.

This clone occurred once. The genes are TRBV28 and TRBJ1-2; tentative D call: TRBD1 (5 bases). This CDR3 has 12 residues. Germline V gives CDR1 MDHEN, CDR2 SYDVKM. The V end lost 3 bases, the J end lost 5 bases, and 7 bases lay between the germline ends. The DNA for the CDR3 is TGTGCCAGCAGTTTGGAGGGGTATGGCTACACCTTC. Amino acids: CASSLEGYGYTF.

The J gene is TRBJ2-1, the V gene TRBV28; 9 nucleotides agree with TRBD2. CDR3 size: 16 residues. With V trimmed by 3 bases and J by 7 bases, 10 bases remained unmatched. Germline CDR1 and CDR2: MDHEN and SYDVKM. In DNA form, the CDR3 reads TGTGCCAGCAGTTTTAGTGCGGGAGGGCCGGCAAATGAGCAGTTCTTC. It codes for CASSFSAGGPANEQFF. Based on the CDR3 plus reference TRBV28 and TRBJ2-1, the full variable domain is DVKVTQSSRYLVKRTGEKVFLECVQDMDHENMFWYRQDPGLGLRLIYFSYDVKMKEKGDIPEGYSVSREKKERFSLILESASTNQTSMYLCASSFSAGGPANEQFFGPGTRLTVL.

The chain couples TRBV28 to TRBJ2-2; 7 positions match TRBD2. V dropped 5 bases and J dropped 8; count of bases not matched to a gene: 11. The germline V gene has CDR1 MDHEN and CDR2 SYDVKM. The CDR3 runs 15 residues. In nucleotides, the CDR3 is TGTGCCAGCAGTCCCGGGGGGTCGAGAATAGGGGAGCTGTTTTTT. Its translation is CASSPGGSRIGELFF.

V and J are TRBV19 and TRBJ2-7, with D unclear. The CDR3 has 12 residues. Germline lookup yields CDR1 LNHDA and CDR2 SQIVND (reference sequence). V was cut by 6 bases and J by 2 bases, with 8 bases left in between. CDR3 nucleotides: TGTGCCAGTAGCTCTCGTACCTACGAGCAGTACTTC. It encodes CASSSRTYEQYF.

The CDR3 DNA sequence: TGTGCCAGCAGCTTGGGCGTGACAGGGTTCCCCTTCAATGAGCAGTTCTTC. This sequence encodes CASSLGVTGFPFNEQFF. The rearrangement uses TRBV5-6 and TRBJ2-1, with 7 bases aligning to TRBD1. Germline V gene lookup returns CDR1 SGHDT and CDR2 YYEEEE. The J segment lost 6 bases and the V segment lost 0 bases, leaving 12 bases of the junction unmatched. CDR3 size: 17 residues.

This chain connects TRBV5-6 to TRBJ2-1, with D possibly matching TRBD2 (5 bases). The CDR3 contains 14 residues. Germline V CDR1 and CDR2: SGHDT, YYEEEE. Trimming left V 0 bases short and J 8 bases short, with 12 bases between. The CDR3, as DNA: TGTGCCAGCAGCTTGGGAGAGGGAGTGCATGAGCAGTTCTTC. It translates to CASSLGEGVHEQFF.

The chain combines TRBV7-4 with TRBJ1-5, with 8 bases fitting TRBD1. Trimming cost V 2 bases and J 7 bases; bases outside gene matches: 4. This CDR3 region has 14 residues. Germline V gene lookup returns CDR1 SGHVT and CDR2 SQSDAQ. CDR3 sequence (DNA): TGTGCCAGCAGCTTATGGGCAGGGGGCCAGCCCCAGCATTTT. It specifies CASSLWAGGQPQHF. Together with reference TRBV7-4 and TRBJ1-5, the CDR3 gives the full variable domain: GAGVSQSPRYKVAKRGRDVALRCDSISGHVTLYWYRQTLGQGSEVLTYSQSDAQRDKSGRPSGRFSAERPERSVSTLKIQRTEQGDSAVYLCASSLWAGGQPQHFGDGTRLSIL.

V gene TRBV5-4 combines with J gene TRBJ2-5; TRBD2 agrees at 8 bases. V gave up 4 bases and J gave up 2 bases; unmatched junction bases: 7. This CDR3 has 15 residues. Germline CDR1 SGHNT, CDR2 YYREEE (reference sequence). CDR3 in DNA: TGTGCCAGCAGCCGCAAGCGGGGGCCGCAAGAGACCCAGTACTTC. It is translated as CASSRKRGPQETQYF.

The genes are TRBV7-6 and TRBJ2-7; 9 nucleotides line up with TRBD1. The CDR3 runs 14 residues. Per germline, CDR1 SGHVS and CDR2 FNYEAQ. Losses at the gene ends were 5 bases for V and 5 bases for J; bases not matched to a gene: 7. The CDR3 DNA is TGTGCCAGCAGCGCTTCCGGGACAGGGAACGAGCAGTACTTC. This gives the protein CASSASGTGNEQYF.

This clone showed up just once. The chain carries TRBV5-1 and TRBJ2-2, with unresolved D. This CDR3 has 14 residues. With 4 bases removed from V and 4 bases from J, the gap between germline ends came to 11 bases. Looked up from germline, CDR1 is SGHRS and CDR2 is YFSETQ. CDR3 nucleotides: TGCGCCAGCAGCCTCCAACTACCCACCGGGGAGCTGTTTTTT. Its translation: CASSLQLPTGELFF. Variable domain in full (rest from reference TRBV5-1 and TRBJ2-2): KAGVTQTPRYLIKTRGQQVTLSCSPISGHRSVSWYQQTPGQGLQFLFEYFSETQRNKGNFPGRFSGRQFSNSRSEMNVSTLELGDSALYLCASSLQLPTGELFFGEGSRLTVL.

This chain uses TRBV11-3 with TRBJ2-3, with D possibly being TRBD2 (5 bases). Trimming cost V 5 bases and J 1 base, with 16 bases left between them. The CDR3 loop spans 16 amino acids. The germline CDR1 and CDR2 sequences are SGHNT and YENEEA. The CDR3 sequence: CASSPGSGTGTDTQYF. In DNA form, the CDR3 reads TGTGCCAGCAGCCCGGGGTCCGGTACCGGCACAGATACGCAGTATTTT.